This T cell receptor beta chain comes out of a study of blood T cell repertoires in COVID-19. The overall study: The United States, Italy and Spain supplied acute and convalescent COVID-19 samples.

The CDR3 is 14 residues long. Germline CDR1 and CDR2: SQVTM and ANQGSEA. Between the trimmed V and J ends, which lost 6 bases and 2 bases, there was a span of 17 bases. Original data processing: Amplified reference gene primers provided the basis for estimating nucleated cell counts. Clones were sequenced by immunoSEQ multiplex PCR, and TCRdb holds only the in-frame ones, with some missing. The D gene and trimming were derived from the DNA, and the V and J assignments and clone size from that table. Of approximately 54,000 clones in the sample, 90% are singletons; the top ten hold around 3.9%. The sample consisted of peripheral blood. This clonotype was sampled from a man in his forties or fifties with acute or convalescent COVID-19. V is TRBV29-1 and J is TRBJ2-7; D is possibly TRBD1 (6 bases). The CDR3 DNA sequence: TGCAGCGTCGGCCTGGACAGACTTGCCTACGAGCAGTACTTC. Amino acids: CSVGLDRLAYEQYF.